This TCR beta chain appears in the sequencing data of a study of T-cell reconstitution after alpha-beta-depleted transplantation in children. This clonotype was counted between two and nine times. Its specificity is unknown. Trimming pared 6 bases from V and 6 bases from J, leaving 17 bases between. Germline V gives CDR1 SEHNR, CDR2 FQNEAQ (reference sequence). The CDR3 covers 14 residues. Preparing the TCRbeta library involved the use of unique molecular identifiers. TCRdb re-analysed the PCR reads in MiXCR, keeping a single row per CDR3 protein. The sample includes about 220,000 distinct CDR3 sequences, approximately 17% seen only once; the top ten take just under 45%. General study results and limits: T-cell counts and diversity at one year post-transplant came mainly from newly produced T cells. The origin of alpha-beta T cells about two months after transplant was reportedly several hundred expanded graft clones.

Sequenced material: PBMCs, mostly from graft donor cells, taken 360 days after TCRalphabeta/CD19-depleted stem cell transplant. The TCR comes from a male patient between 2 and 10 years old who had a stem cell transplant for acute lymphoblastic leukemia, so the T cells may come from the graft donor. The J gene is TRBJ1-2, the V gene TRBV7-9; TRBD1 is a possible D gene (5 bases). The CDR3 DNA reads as TGTGCCAGCAGGGCAGGGTCCCCGGCAAATGGCTACACCTTC. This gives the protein CASRAGSPANGYTF.